This TCR beta chain was profiled in a study of CD8+ T cells in alopecia areata (dated by TCRdb to between 2017 and 2018). Turning to the overall study: The treated patients, all with moderate-to-severe alopecia areata, were enrolled in an open-label pilot trial of oral tofacitinib given at 5 to 10 mg twice daily. Amplification of TCRbeta CDR3 regions was done by immunoSEQ multiplex PCR using 35 Vbeta forward primers and 13 Jbeta reverse primers. Patients received tofacitinib for 6 to 18 months and were then followed off drug for 6 months to check for delayed response and recurrence. To study T cell clonal expansion in alopecia areata, the researchers applied high-throughput TCRbeta sequencing to both the C3H/HeJ mouse model and human patients. In treated patients, disease severity was measured using the SALT score, which gives the percentage of scalp surface area affected. Clonality in the scalp was compared among normal scalp (n=4), patchy alopecia areata scalp (n=8), and alopecia totalis/universalis scalp (n=8). RNA came from the PAXgene miRNA kit for fixed scalp, the miRNeasy kit for PBMCs, and the RNeasy kit for mouse skin. Tofacitinib-treated patients had biopsies at baseline and at 4 and 24 weeks of treatment, with a later scalp biopsy in several patients. Scalp tissue and sorted CD4+ and CD8+ peripheral blood T cells from patchy and totalis/universalis alopecia areata patients and from healthy controls were covered by human TCRbeta sequencing.

General findings and caveats noted by the study authors: Tofacitinib significantly decreased scalp clonality and the number of expanded CD8+ clones among the top 100 scalp clones. Resident alphabeta T cells in normal human skin are also sequenced, complicating scalp TCR repertoire analysis, unlike mouse skin dominated by gammadelta T cells. TCR sequences shared between patients were less clear than in mice, possibly partly because of HLA diversity in the patient population. Many expanded lesional clones were found to persist in scalp and blood during tofacitinib treatment, and relapse after treatment cessation may be partly explained by this persistence. Lesional scalp, especially in alopecia totalis/universalis, showed higher clonality and more expanded CD8+ clones than normal scalp, suggesting antigenic drive. Because the treated cohort was small and had just a single nonresponder, larger studies are needed to establish links between baseline CD8+ expansion and response.

Library method: the immunoSEQ multiplex PCR assay. To provide template for TCR sequencing, every sample had RNA extracted and reverse transcribed into cDNA. SuperScript III was used for first-strand cDNA synthesis, primed with a 2:1 mix of oligo-dT and random hexamers. Amplification bias was assessed with a synthetic immune receptor repertoire, and residual bias was removed computationally. On the authors' methods: After raw reads were preprocessed to remove errors, the CDR3 was defined following IMGT conventions as running from the conserved cysteine to phenylalanine. Clonality was computed as 1 minus the Shannon entropy, with the entropy normalized by log2 of the number of productive unique TCRs. Whether each scalp clone was CD4 or CD8 was inferred by checking scalp TCRbeta sequences against the CD4 and CD8 repertoires from sorted blood. TCRdb stores this immuneACCESS table with in-frame sequences only. Part of the clones is absent; in the studies checked, under half of the shortfall reflects unresolved V genes, and no reason is known for the rest. V and J calls and clone size come straight from that table; D and trimming were deduced from the DNA. Recorded for this sample are under 150,000 clones; roughly 80% of them occurred a single time. In total, the top ten clones hold around a quarter of the sample.

Concerning this clone itself: What this receptor recognizes is not known. Per-nucleotide qualities are absent, and no much larger clonotype sits a single base away.

V was cut back by 2 bases and J by 0 bases, leaving a gap of 5 bases between them. CDR1 and CDR2, looked up from the germline V gene (reference sequence), are MNHEY and SMNVEV. The cysteine opens and the phenylalanine closes a CDR3 of 13 amino acids. Solely the CDR3 DNA is kept, with 39 bases framed from the first base. The time point label, as the study defines it: approximately 4 weeks on oral tofacitinib. Interpreted using the paper, the treatment or condition label stands for: oral pan-JAK inhibitor, 5-10 mg twice daily. Peripheral blood and lesional scalp punch biopsies were obtained from patients with alopecia areata. After PBMCs were isolated by density centrifugation and stained for CD3, CD4 and CD8, a FACSAria was used to sort CD4+ and CD8+ T cells.

Sequencing was performed on CD8+ T cells sorted from blood, taken at week 4, from a patient treated with tofacitinib. This sequence uses TRBV27 and TRBJ2-7; no D segment can be confidently identified. This clonotype originated in a human donor with alopecia areata. The nucleotide sequence reads as follows: TGTGCCAGCAGTTTAGGAAACTCCTACGAGCAGTACTTC. Its product reads: CASSLGNSYEQYF.